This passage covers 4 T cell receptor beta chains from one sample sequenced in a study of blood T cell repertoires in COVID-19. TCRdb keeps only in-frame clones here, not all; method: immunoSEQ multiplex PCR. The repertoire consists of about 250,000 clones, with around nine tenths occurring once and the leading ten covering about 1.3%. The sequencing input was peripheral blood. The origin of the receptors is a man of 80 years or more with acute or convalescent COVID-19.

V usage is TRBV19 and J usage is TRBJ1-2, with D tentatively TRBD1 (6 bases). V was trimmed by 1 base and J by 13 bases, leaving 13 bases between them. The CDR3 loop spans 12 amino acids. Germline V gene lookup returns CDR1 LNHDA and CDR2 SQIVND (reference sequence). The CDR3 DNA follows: TGTGCCAGTAGTATAGGTGGGGGGGGCCTCACCTTC. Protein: CASSIGGGGLTF. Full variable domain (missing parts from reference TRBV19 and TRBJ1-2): DGGITQSPKYLFRKEGQNVTLSCEQNLNHDAMYWYRQDPGQGLRLIYYSQIVNDFQKGDIAEGYSVSREKKESFPLTVTSAQKNPTAFYLCASSIGGGGLTFGSGTRLTVV.

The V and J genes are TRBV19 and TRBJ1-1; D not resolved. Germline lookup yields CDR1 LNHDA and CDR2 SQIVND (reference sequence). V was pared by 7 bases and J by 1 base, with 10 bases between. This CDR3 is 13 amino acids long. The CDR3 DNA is TGTGCCAGTACCCCCAGGTCGAACACTGAAGCTTTCTTT. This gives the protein CASTPRSNTEAFF.

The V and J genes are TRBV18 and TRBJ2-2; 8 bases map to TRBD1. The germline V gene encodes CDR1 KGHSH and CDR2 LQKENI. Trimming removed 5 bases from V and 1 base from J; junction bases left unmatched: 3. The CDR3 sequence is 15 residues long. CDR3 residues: CASSAGTGNTGELFF. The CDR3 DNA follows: TGTGCCAGCTCAGCCGGGACAGGGAACACCGGGGAGCTGTTTTTT.

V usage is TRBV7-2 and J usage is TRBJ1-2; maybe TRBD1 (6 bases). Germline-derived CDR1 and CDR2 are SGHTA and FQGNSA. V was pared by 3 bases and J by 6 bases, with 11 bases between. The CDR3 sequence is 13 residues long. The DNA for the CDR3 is TGTGCCAGCAGCTTTCCTGGACAGAATGGCTACACCTTC. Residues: CASSFPGQNGYTF. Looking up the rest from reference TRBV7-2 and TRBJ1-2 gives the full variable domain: GAGVSQSPSNKVTEKGKDVELRCDPISGHTALYWYRQSLGQGLEFLIYFQGNSAPDKSGLPSDRFSAERTGGSVSTLTIQRTQQEDSAVYLCASSFPGQNGYTFGSGTRLTVV.